Following are 20 T cell receptor beta chains from one sample sequenced in a study of shared clonotypes between healthy human individuals. TCRdb's copy holds only in-frame clones and misses some; the assay was immunoSEQ multiplex PCR. In the table there are around 2.3 million clones, approximately 94% of which are singletons. The sequenced sample was naive CD4+ T cells sorted from blood. Described subset: CD45RA+ positively selected. These TCRs come from a man aged 18 to 29 in good health.

This clone was recorded once. The chain combines TRBV28 with TRBJ1-6, with unresolved D. The CDR3 length is 17 residues. The germline gives CDR1 MDHEN, CDR2 SYDVKM. Trimming removed 2 bases at V and 0 bases at J, with 11 bases between. The CDR3 protein is CASSLIPGSSYNSPLHF. The CDR3 region has the DNA TGTGCCAGCAGTTTAATACCGGGGAGCTCCTATAATTCACCCCTCCACTTT. The variable domain in full, completed from reference TRBV28 and TRBJ1-6, reads DVKVTQSSRYLVKRTGEKVFLECVQDMDHENMFWYRQDPGLGLRLIYFSYDVKMKEKGDIPEGYSVSREKKERFSLILESASTNQTSMYLCASSLIPGSSYNSPLHFGNGTRLTVT.

This sequence joins TRBV9 and TRBJ2-3; D gene uncertain. Germline V CDR1 and CDR2: SGDLS, YYNGEE. The CDR3 has 14 amino acids. Trimming removed 0 bases at V and 5 bases at J, with 10 bases between. The CDR3 region is CASSVASLGDTQYF. The CDR3 coding sequence is TGTGCCAGCAGCGTAGCGTCTTTAGGAGATACGCAGTATTTT.

This clone was counted only a few times. At the DNA level, this CDR3 is encoded by other sequences in the same sample as well. The V and J genes are TRBV19 and TRBJ1-5, with D possibly being TRBD1 (5 bases). Germline lookup yields CDR1 LNHDA and CDR2 SQIVND (reference sequence). The ends were cut back, 6 bases at V and 4 bases at J, with 7 bases in the middle. This CDR3 has 12 amino acids. CDR3 coding DNA: TGTGCCAGTAGAGAGGGGAATCAGCCCCAGCATTTT. Protein product: CASREGNQPQHF. Combining the CDR3 with reference TRBV19 and TRBJ1-5 gives the whole variable domain DGGITQSPKYLFRKEGQNVTLSCEQNLNHDAMYWYRQDPGQGLRLIYYSQIVNDFQKGDIAEGYSVSREKKESFPLTVTSAQKNPTAFYLCASREGNQPQHFGDGTRLSIL.

This CDR3 reads CASSGTSGLADTQYF. For the CDR3, the DNA is TGTGCCAGCAGTGGTACTAGCGGGCTTGCAGATACGCAGTATTTT. The chain links TRBV7-2 to TRBJ2-3; TRBD2 matches 9 bases. Germline V gene data show CDR1 as SGHTA and CDR2 as FQGNSA. The V gene end was trimmed by 6 bases and the J gene end by 4 bases; junction bases not matched to a gene: 8. The CDR3 runs to 15 residues.

This clone was detected once. The rearrangement uses TRBV4-3 and TRBJ2-3; 12 bases map to TRBD2. Trimming cost V 4 bases and J 2 bases; bases outside gene matches: 4. From germline, CDR1 is LGHNA and CDR2 YSLEER. This CDR3 has 16 residues. The CDR3 sequence is CASSRGTSGLTDTQYF. The CDR3 DNA follows: TGCGCCAGCAGCCGGGGGACTAGCGGGCTCACAGATACGCAGTATTTT.

This chain links TRBV28 with TRBJ1-6; perhaps TRBD1 as D (6 bases). Germline V gives CDR1 MDHEN, CDR2 SYDVKM. The ends were cut back, 5 bases at V and 2 bases at J, with 10 bases in the middle. The CDR3 is made up of 15 amino acids. This CDR3 is CASSGTGTYNSPLHF. DNA of the CDR3: TGTGCCAGCAGTGGCACAGGGACCTATAATTCACCCCTCCACTTT. Complete variable domain (other parts from reference TRBV28 and TRBJ1-6): DVKVTQSSRYLVKRTGEKVFLECVQDMDHENMFWYRQDPGLGLRLIYFSYDVKMKEKGDIPEGYSVSREKKERFSLILESASTNQTSMYLCASSGTGTYNSPLHFGNGTRLTVT.

On this clone itself: Its ends do not fully match the called genes, so a read error is possible. V is TRBV6-1 and J is TRBJ1-2, with D tentatively TRBD1 (5 bases). The germline V gene has CDR1 MNHNS and CDR2 SASEGT. The CDR3 covers 13 residues. The CDR3 spells CASSPPARAPYAF. DNA for the CDR3: TGTGCCAGCAGTCCCCCGGCCAGGGCCCCTTATGCCTTC.

J is TRBJ2-7 and V is TRBV28; 7 bases align to TRBD2. This CDR3 has 14 residues. The germline V gene encodes CDR1 MDHEN and CDR2 SYDVKM. V lost 10 bases and J lost 3; bases outside the gene matches: 12. CDR3 DNA: TGTGCCACCCAACCCGAATGGGGGGGCTACGAGCAGTACTTC. Residues: CATQPEWGGYEQYF. Using reference TRBV28 and TRBJ2-7 for the parts outside the CDR3, the full variable domain is DVKVTQSSRYLVKRTGEKVFLECVQDMDHENMFWYRQDPGLGLRLIYFSYDVKMKEKGDIPEGYSVSREKKERFSLILESASTNQTSMYLCATQPEWGGYEQYFGPGTRLTVT.

The CDR3 DNA is TGTGCCAGCAGCCCAAGACAGGTGGGGGCCGGGGAGCTGTTTTTT. It translates to CASSPRQVGAGELFF. J is TRBJ2-2 and V is TRBV27; possible D gene TRBD1, 6 bases. Germline values: CDR1 MNHEY, CDR2 SMNVEV (reference sequence). V was cut by 6 bases and J by 6 bases, with 17 bases left in between. The CDR3 covers 15 residues.

With respect to this clone: This specimen includes other DNA sequences encoding the same CDR3. The chain joins TRBV7-9 to TRBJ1-2; 7 nucleotides line up with TRBD1. The CDR3 spans 13 residues. The J segment lost 8 bases and the V segment lost 2 bases, leaving 5 bases of the junction unmatched. CDR1 and CDR2 (germline): SEHNR, FQNEAQ (reference sequence). The CDR3 loop is CASSLPPGGGYTF. CDR3 DNA sequence: TGTGCCAGCAGCTTACCCCCAGGGGGAGGCTACACCTTC.

The V call is TRBV30, the J call TRBJ1-6; 8 bases agree with TRBD1. The CDR3 sequence is 14 residues long. Germline V gene data show CDR1 as GTSNPN and CDR2 as SVGIG (reference sequence). Germline trimming cut 7 bases from V and 8 bases from J; bases unmatched to any gene: 10. The CDR3 region has the DNA TGTGCCTTGATCTCGGACAGGGCGGATTCACCCCTCCACTTT. It encodes CALISDRADSPLHF.

V usage is TRBV7-2 and J usage is TRBJ2-7; 9 nucleotides agree with TRBD1. V lost 3 bases to trimming and J lost 2 bases; unmatched junction nucleotides: 5. From germline, CDR1 is SGHTA and CDR2 FQGNSA. The CDR3 length is 15 residues. Written as DNA, the CDR3 is TGTGCCAGCAGCTTGGGACAGGGTGAGACCTACGAGCAGTACTTC. It specifies CASSLGQGETYEQYF.

This chain connects TRBV6-5 to TRBJ2-7; no clear D gene. Germline CDR1 and CDR2: MNHEY and SVGAGI. Trimming shortened V by 4 bases and J by 3 bases, and 13 bases separated the two germline ends. This CDR3 is 14 amino acids long. The chain's CDR3 is CASSSGPASYEQYF. Written as DNA, the CDR3 is TGTGCCAGCAGTTCTGGACCAGCCAGCTACGAGCAGTACTTC.

The chain is built from TRBV29-1 and TRBJ2-7; D uncertain. CDR1 SQVTM and CDR2 ANQGSEA come from the germline V gene. Trimming pared 6 bases from V and 2 bases from J, leaving 17 bases between. The CDR3 totals 14 residues. CDR3 bases: TGCAGCGTCGTTTTCCCTCCTTTAACCTACGAGCAGTACTTC. It yields the protein CSVVFPPLTYEQYF.

V usage is TRBV7-2 and J usage is TRBJ1-3; the D gene is possibly TRBD1 (5 bases). This CDR3 has 15 residues. Germline CDR1 and CDR2: SGHTA and FQGNSA. V was cut by 3 bases and J by 4 bases, with 13 bases left in between. The CDR3 is CASSFGGIGGNTIYF. In DNA form, the CDR3 reads TGTGCCAGCAGCTTCGGGGGGATCGGCGGAAACACCATATATTTT.

The sample holds one count of this clone. This chain connects TRBV2 to TRBJ1-2, with 7 bases aligning to TRBD1. The germline V gene has CDR1 SNHLY and CDR2 FYNNEI. V was clipped by 9 bases and J by 4 bases; unmatched bases: 14. The CDR3 runs to 15 residues. CDR3 sequence reads: CASPLRGQSTYGYTF. Written as DNA, the CDR3 is TGTGCCAGTCCGCTTCGGGGACAGAGCACCTATGGCTACACCTTC.

V gene TRBV13 combines with J gene TRBJ2-2; D unclear. CDR1 is PRHDT, CDR2 FYEKMQ, per germline (reference sequence). V was shortened by 2 bases and J by 4 bases, with 5 bases between the two germline ends. There are 13 residues in the CDR3. For the CDR3, the DNA is TGTGCCAGCAGCTTAATGGCCACCGGGGAGCTGTTTTTT. Translating it yields CASSLMATGELFF.

For this clone: The identical CDR3 is also encoded by other nucleotide sequences in the sample. The CDR3 nucleotides are TGTGCCAGCTCACCGGGCAGTACCTACGAGCAGTACTTC. This encodes CASSPGSTYEQYF. The chain joins TRBV18 to TRBJ2-7; D is undetermined. V was cut by 3 bases and J by 2 bases, with 8 bases left in between. Germline V CDR1 and CDR2: KGHSH, LQKENI. This CDR3 has 13 amino acids. The variable domain in full, completed from reference TRBV18 and TRBJ2-7, reads NAGVMQNPRHLVRRRGQEARLRCSPMKGHSHVYWYRQLPEEGLKFMVYLQKENIIDESGMPKERFSAEFPKEGPSILRIQQVVRGDSAAYFCASSPGSTYEQYFGPGTRLTVT.

This sequence joins TRBV7-9 and TRBJ1-1; TRBD1 matches 7 bases. This CDR3 has 14 amino acids. V dropped 1 base and J dropped 6; count of bases not matched to a gene: 5. Germline lookup yields CDR1 SEHNR and CDR2 FQNEAQ (reference sequence). CDR3 residues: CASSLDRGLPEAFF. The CDR3 nucleotides read TGTGCCAGCAGCTTAGACAGGGGTTTACCTGAAGCTTTCTTT. Complete variable domain (other parts from reference TRBV7-9 and TRBJ1-1): DTGVSQNPRHKITKRGQNVTFRCDPISEHNRLYWYRQTLGQGPEFLTYFQNEAQLEKSRLLSDRFSAERPKGSFSTLEIQRTEQGDSAMYLCASSLDRGLPEAFFGQGTRLTVV.

Concerning this clone itself: Other nucleotide sequences in the sample specify the same CDR3. Here the CDR3 DNA reads TGTGCCAGCAGCTTAGCTCGAAGCACAGATACGCAGTATTTT. Protein: CASSLARSTDTQYF. J is TRBJ2-3 and V is TRBV7-2; D unclear. CDR3 size: 14 residues. Between the trimmed V and J ends, which lost 0 bases and 0 bases, there was a span of 4 bases. Germline-derived CDR1 and CDR2 are SGHTA and FQGNSA.